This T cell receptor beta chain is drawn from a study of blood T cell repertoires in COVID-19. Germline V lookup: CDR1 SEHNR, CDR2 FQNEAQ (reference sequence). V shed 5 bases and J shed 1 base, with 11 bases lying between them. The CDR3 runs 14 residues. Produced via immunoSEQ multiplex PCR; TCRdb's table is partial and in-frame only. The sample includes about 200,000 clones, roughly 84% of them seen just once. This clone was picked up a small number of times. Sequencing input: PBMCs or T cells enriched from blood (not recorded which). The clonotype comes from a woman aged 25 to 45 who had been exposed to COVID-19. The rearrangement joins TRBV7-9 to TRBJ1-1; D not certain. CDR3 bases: TGTGCCAGCAGCAATGGACTCTGGAACACTGAAGCTTTCTTT. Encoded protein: CASSNGLWNTEAFF.